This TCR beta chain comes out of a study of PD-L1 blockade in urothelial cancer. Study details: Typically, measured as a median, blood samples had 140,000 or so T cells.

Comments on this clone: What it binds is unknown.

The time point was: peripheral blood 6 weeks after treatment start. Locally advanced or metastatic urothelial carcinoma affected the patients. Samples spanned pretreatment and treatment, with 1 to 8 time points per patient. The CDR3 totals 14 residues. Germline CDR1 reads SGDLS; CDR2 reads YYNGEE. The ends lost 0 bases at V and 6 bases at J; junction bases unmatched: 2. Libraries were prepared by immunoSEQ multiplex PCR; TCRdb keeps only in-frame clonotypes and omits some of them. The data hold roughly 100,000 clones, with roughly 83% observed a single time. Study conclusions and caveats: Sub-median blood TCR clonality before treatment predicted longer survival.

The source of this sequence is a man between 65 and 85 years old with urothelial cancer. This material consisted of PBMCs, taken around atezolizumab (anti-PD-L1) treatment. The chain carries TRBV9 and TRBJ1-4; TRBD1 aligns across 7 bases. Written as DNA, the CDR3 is TGTGCCAGCAGCGTAGGAGGGGGCGATGAAAAACTGTTTTTT. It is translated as CASSVGGGDEKLFF.